Sequencing of this TCR beta chain was carried out in a study of cytomegalovirus exposure and HLA in healthy donors. Study at large: There were approximately 80 million unique TCRs (from HLA-typed donors) in an early data release. Findings and caveats of the study: Association of a missense DCLRE1C variant with TCR beta V- and J-gene trimming was reported in a later analysis.

Amplification used 60 Vbeta primers and 13 Jbeta primers. The table came from immunoSEQ multiplex PCR; TCRdb's copy has only in-frame clones and leaves some out. The table records roughly 100,000 clones, around 77% of them present only once. Worth noting for this clone: Its antigen remains unknown.

The CDR3 contains 15 residues. Germline CDR1 SGHTA, CDR2 FQGNSA. Between the trimmed V and J ends, which lost 3 bases and 2 bases, there was a span of 11 bases. This chain uses TRBV7-2 with TRBJ2-1; D gene unclear. This clonotype was sampled from a male donor in good health and CMV-seropositive. The sample consisted of PBMCs. CDR3 sequence: CASSFGLHPYNEQFF. The CDR3 region has the DNA TGTGCCAGCAGCTTTGGGCTCCACCCCTACAATGAGCAGTTCTTC.